Presented here are 4 T cell receptor beta chains from one specimen sequenced in a study of OX40 agonist ivuxolimab in advanced cancers. TCRdb's table, derived via immunoSEQ multiplex PCR, lists solely in-frame clones and lacks some. The sample contains about 71,000 clones, about 90% of which appear only once. Sequencing used CD4+ or CD8+ T cells sorted from blood, obtained in a trial of the OX40 agonist ivuxolimab. The receptors derive from an adult with an advanced solid tumor such as melanoma, head and neck, liver or kidney cancer.

In this sample, this clone turned up once. A junction end diverges from the germline sequence, so it may reflect a read error. This chain links TRBV9 with TRBJ2-6; 8 nucleotides match TRBD2. The length of the CDR3 is 12 residues. Germline V CDR1 and CDR2: SGDLS, YYNGEE. DNA for the CDR3: TGTGCCAGCAGCGTAGGGGCTAGCGGGCCCTATTTC. The encoded protein is CASSVGASGPYF.

The chain links TRBV7-9 to TRBJ2-7, with 12 bases lining up with TRBD2. V was pared by 3 bases and J by 2 bases, with 5 bases of the junction left unmatched. The CDR3 is 16 residues long. In germline, CDR1 is SEHNR, CDR2 FQNEAQ (reference sequence). The chain's CDR3 is CASSFPTSGSPYEQYF. CDR3 bases: TGTGCCAGCAGCTTCCCGACTAGCGGGAGTCCCTACGAGCAGTACTTC. Looking up the rest from reference TRBV7-9 and TRBJ2-7 gives the full variable domain: DTGVSQNPRHKITKRGQNVTFRCDPISEHNRLYWYRQTLGQGPEFLTYFQNEAQLEKSRLLSDRFSAERPKGSFSTLEIQRTEQGDSAMYLCASSFPTSGSPYEQYFGPGTRLTVT.

The rearrangement joins TRBV27 to TRBJ2-2; 7 bases agree with TRBD1. CDR3 length equals 17 residues. The germline V gene has CDR1 MNHEY and CDR2 SMNVEV (reference sequence). With 2 bases clipped from V and 5 bases from J, the junction kept 11 bases outside the gene matches. The CDR3 DNA follows: TGTGCCAGCAGTTTAACGAGGGCAGGGGGACGTACCGGGGAGCTGTTTTTT. This translates into CASSLTRAGGRTGELFF.

The chain has TRBV29-1 and TRBJ2-1, with a possible D match to TRBD2 (5 bases). The CDR3 totals 12 residues. Trimming took 3 bases from V and 9 from J, leaving 12 bases between them. Germline CDR1 is SQVTM and CDR2 is ANQGSEA. CDR3 residues: CSVDGVASEQFF. The CDR3 nucleotides are TGCAGCGTTGACGGGGTGGCGAGTGAGCAGTTCTTC.